These 6 T cell receptor beta chains were sequenced from one sample in a study of blood T cells in healthy people across ages. The use of a sample-barcoded 5' primer and a J-beta primer mix characterized a second PCR of 7 to 11 cycles. TCRdb redid the calling of the 5' RACE reads with MiXCR, one entry per CDR3 protein. The sample yields 800,000 or so distinct CDR3 sequences, more than 20% seen once. The data were also submitted as part of a second study, on T cells of mothers and their children.

The sample taken for sequencing was blood. Receptors were obtained from a boy between 10 and 17 years old in good health.

This clonotype was picked up a small number of times. This chain joins TRBV20-1 and TRBJ2-3; no reliable D call. V was cut by 0 bases and J by 3 bases, with 13 bases left in between. In germline, CDR1 is DFQATT, CDR2 SNEGSKA (reference sequence). CDR3 size: 15 residues. The CDR3 DNA sequence: TGCAGTGCTAGAGATCAGGTGGACGTGACAGATACGCAGTATTTT. This codes for CSARDQVDVTDTQYF.

This clonotype has more than one count but fewer than ten. The chain combines TRBV6-5 with TRBJ1-2; D uncertain. Trimming removed 6 bases from V and 1 base from J, with 15 bases in between. Germline-derived CDR1 and CDR2 are MNHEY and SVGAGI. The CDR3 has 15 residues. The CDR3, as DNA: TGTGCCAGCAGCCGGTGGCGGGTCGATAACTATGGCTACACCTTC. Translation gives CASSRWRVDNYGYTF.

This clonotype showed up just a few times. The chain is built from TRBV28 and TRBJ2-2; tentatively, D is TRBD2 (5 bases). Germline V CDR1 and CDR2: MDHEN, SYDVKM. CDR3 length equals 17 residues. V was trimmed by 4 bases and J by 4 bases, leaving 19 bases between them. The CDR3 DNA follows: TGTGCCAGCAGTTCCAGAGTGAGGGTCAAAGGCACCGGGGAGCTGTTTTTT. Translating it yields CASSSRVRVKGTGELFF.

This clonotype was recorded a few times. One end of the junction fails to match germline, which may point to a read error. J is TRBJ2-1 and V is TRBV12-3 or TRBV12-4, with D possibly being TRBD1 (6 bases). The CDR3 covers 15 residues. The CDR3 DNA follows: TGTGCCGGCAGTTTAGTCCAGGGGAAATACAATGAGCAGTTCTTC. Protein product: CAGSLVQGKYNEQFF.

This clonotype was seen only a few times. This chain links TRBV7-9 with TRBJ2-2; perhaps TRBD1 as D (6 bases). V shed 10 bases and J shed 2 bases, with 11 bases lying between them. This CDR3 contains 13 residues. Germline V gene sequence: CDR1 SEHNR, CDR2 FQNEAQ (reference sequence). In DNA form, the CDR3 reads TGTGCCATATACAGGGTCAACACCGGGGAGCTGTTTTTT. Amino acid sequence: CAIYRVNTGELFF.

The rearrangement joins TRBV20-1 to TRBJ2-1; 9 bases agree with TRBD2. Germline V gene sequence: CDR1 DFQATT, CDR2 SNEGSKA (reference sequence). Trimming cost V 7 bases and J 0 bases; bases outside gene matches: 10. This CDR3 region has 16 residues. This CDR3 is CSGISFSGSSYNEQFF. The CDR3 DNA reads as TGCAGTGGTATATCGTTTAGCGGGAGCTCCTACAATGAGCAGTTCTTC.